This T cell receptor beta chain is drawn from a study of T-cell memory formation after mild COVID-19 (TCRdb year 2021). At the level of the whole study: TCR sequence clusters from the two donors were found to be largely donor specific. T-cell clones expanding and contracting after mild COVID-19 in a couple of donors were tracked by longitudinal TCRalpha and TCRbeta repertoire sequencing. The cohort was made up of two young adult volunteers, one female and one male, who were previously healthy. Overall study results and their limits: Whether the second-wave clones peaking on day 37 were SARS-CoV-2 specific was not confirmed. Clones that contracted from day 15 to 85 showed balanced CD4/CD8 phenotypes, whereas a second wave of clones that expanded from day 15 to 37 leaned towards CD4+. Only two mild cases were covered in the study, and larger cohorts including severe cases with pre-infection samples were considered necessary. Some responding clones were found in pre-infection memory, which suggests that pre-existing cross-reactive memory T cells took part in the SARS-CoV-2 response. Contracting CD4+ clones turned up mainly in the CM and EM memory subsets, whereas EMRA was where CD8+ clones were enriched.

Ficoll-Paque density gradient centrifugation was used to isolate PBMCs. This clonotype was counted a few times. It has no known antigen specificity. Qualities for individual bases were not recorded, and no much larger clone is one base off. TCRdb names Illumina NovaSeq 6000 as the instrument used. TCRalpha and TCRbeta cDNA libraries were constructed by 5'RACE with constant-segment primers, with sample barcodes and unique molecular identifiers being introduced. RNA was extracted from every sample with Trizol reagent. Library amplification was performed in two PCR steps, and a second sample barcode and Illumina TruSeq adapters were introduced in the second step. Sequencing of the libraries was done on an Illumina NovaSeq, producing 2 x 150 bp paired-end reads. On the authors' methods: The reads were demultiplexed and collapsed into UMI-guided consensus sequences using migec v1.2.7. Using mixcr v2.1.11, UMI consensuses were aligned to TRA and TRB V and J templates and then assembled into clonotypes. A clonotype was counted as expanded or contracted only if both edgeR and NoisET called the change significant, with noise models trained on biological replicates. For edgeR calls, a false discovery rate-adjusted p below 0.01 and a log2 fold-change threshold of 1 were applied. As an exploratory analysis of dynamics, max-normalized trajectories of the 1000 most abundant clonotypes were examined with PCA combined with hierarchical clustering. The CD4 or CD8 phenotype of responding clones was assigned using the separately sequenced CD4+ and CD8+ repertoires. TCRdb itself trimmed the public reads at Q25 with fastp, ran MiXCR and retained productive beta chains. Here each entry gathers all rows of one CDR3 protein and keeps the most common genes and DNA. The V and J calls, along with clone size, are taken from TCRdb and not from the paper's own processing. The table for this sample lists about 400,000 distinct CDR3 sequences; around a quarter of them were counted only once. Together, the top ten hold over 10% of the sample.

The source is an adult woman who had mild COVID-19 (a few samples of this study predate the infection). The sample titles of this study are shuffled in the database, so cell type and time point are left out; the donor was told from shared clones. Sequencing was performed on PBMCs or a T cell subset sorted from them (not recorded which).

The nucleotides are TGCGCCAGCAGCCAAGAGGGGAGGGGAGGCCTCGGGACTGAAGCTTTCTTT. This gives the protein CASSQEGRGGLGTEAFF. Recombination joined TRBV4-1 with TRBJ1-1; tentative D gene TRBD1, with 5 bases matching. The CDR3 numbers 17 residues from cysteine through phenylalanine. CDR3 DNA only is kept here, 51 bases in frame from base 1. The trim is 0 bases for V and 5 bases for J, with a gap of 19 bases between the germline ends. CDR1 and CDR2 were assigned from the germline V gene as MGHRA and YSYEKL.